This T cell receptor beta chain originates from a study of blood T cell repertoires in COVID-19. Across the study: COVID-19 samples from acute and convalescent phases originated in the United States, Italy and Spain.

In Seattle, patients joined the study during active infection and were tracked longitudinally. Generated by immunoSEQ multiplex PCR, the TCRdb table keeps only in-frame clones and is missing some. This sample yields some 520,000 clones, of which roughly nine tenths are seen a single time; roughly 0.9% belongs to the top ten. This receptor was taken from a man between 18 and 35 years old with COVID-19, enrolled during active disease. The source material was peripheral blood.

The CDR3 coding sequence is TGTGCCAGCAGTGAAACACCAAGCGGCACCGGGGAGCTGTTTTTT. Translating gives CASSETPSGTGELFF. The chain joins TRBV6-1 to TRBJ2-2, with D possibly matching TRBD2 (5 bases). Germline assignment: CDR1 MNHNS and CDR2 SASEGT. V dropped 2 bases and J dropped 4 bases, with 11 bases sitting between them. The CDR3 runs to 15 residues.